The 20 T cell receptor beta chains below were found in one sample sequenced in a study of lung T cells in sarcoidosis with Löfgren's syndrome. TCRdb passed the reads through MiXCR, listing each CDR3 protein once. Among 15,000 to 20,000 distinct CDR3 sequences listed, about a fifth were seen once. The sequenced sample consisted of CD4+ T cells from PBMCs. These receptor sequences come from a human donor with sarcoidosis (Löfgren's syndrome or another form), or a control subject (not recorded which).

In this sample, this clonotype turned up once. A much larger clone sits a single nucleotide away, making a read error possible. V usage is TRBV14 and J usage is TRBJ2-3; no clear D gene. Trimming removed 4 bases at V and 0 bases at J, with 20 bases between. This CDR3 comprises 18 residues. Germline V gene lookup returns CDR1 SGHDN and CDR2 FVKESK. In DNA form, the CDR3 reads TGTGCCAGCAGCCCCAGAGGACCAGCCTTCTTCAGCACAGATACGCAGTATTTT. It is translated as CASSPRGPAFFSTDTQYF.

This rearrangement joins TRBV12-3 or TRBV12-4 to TRBJ2-1, with TRBD1 matching 7 bases. The CDR3 covers 16 residues. Germline trimming cut 1 base from V and 8 bases from J; bases unmatched to any gene: 11. The CDR3 spells CASSLGGGQAFDEQFF. DNA of the CDR3: TGTGCCAGCAGTTTAGGAGGCGGACAGGCGTTCGATGAGCAGTTCTTC.

This clonotype was counted ten times or more. The chain uses TRBV6-1 and TRBJ2-1, with no clear D. CDR1 is MNHNS, CDR2 SASEGT, per germline. Trimming shortened V by 5 bases and J by 10 bases, and 12 bases separated the two germline ends. The CDR3 spans 12 residues. CDR3 amino acids: CASSPTTGEQFF. Written as DNA, the CDR3 is TGTGCCAGCAGTCCCACAACTGGCGAGCAGTTCTTC.

This clonotype has ten or more counts. The rearrangement links TRBV5-4 to TRBJ2-5; TRBD1 matches 7 bases. CDR3 size: 13 residues. The V gene end was trimmed by 4 bases and the J gene end by 3 bases; junction bases not matched to a gene: 3. CDR1 SGHNT and CDR2 YYREEE come from the germline V gene (reference sequence). CDR3 bases: TGTGCCAGCAGCCCCGGGACAGAAGAGACCCAGTACTTC. This encodes CASSPGTEETQYF.

This clonotype has at least ten counts. This chain links TRBV19 with TRBJ2-6, with a possible D match to TRBD1 (5 bases). V was pared by 10 bases and J by 0 bases, with 16 bases between. CDR1 LNHDA and CDR2 SQIVND come from the germline V gene (reference sequence). The CDR3 length is 16 residues. The CDR3: CATEDTLNSGANVLTF. CDR3 bases: TGTGCCACCGAGGACACTTTAAACTCTGGGGCCAACGTCCTGACTTTC.

This clonotype was counted many times. The rearrangement joins TRBV12-3 or TRBV12-4 to TRBJ1-2; 7 nucleotides align to TRBD1. The CDR3 sequence is 14 residues long. The trim removed 5 bases at V and 3 bases at J, leaving 6 bases unmatched. The CDR3 region is CASSVGQADYGYTF. The CDR3 DNA follows: TGTGCCAGCAGTGTAGGACAGGCCGACTATGGCTACACCTTC.

This clonotype was counted many times. This rearrangement joins TRBV6-2 or TRBV6-3 to TRBJ2-3; 10 bases line up with TRBD1. This CDR3 is 18 amino acids long. V trimming: 0 bases; J trimming: 2 bases; junction bases outside the gene matches: 8. Germline V gives CDR1 MNHEY, CDR2 SVGEGT. The CDR3 here is CASSYSGTGAFSTDTQYF. The CDR3 nucleotides read TGTGCCAGCAGTTACTCGGGGACAGGGGCGTTTTCCACAGATACGCAGTATTTT.

A few counts support this clonotype. The chain is built from TRBV5-6 and TRBJ2-3; TRBD1 matches 11 bases. This CDR3 has 14 residues. V dropped 5 bases and J dropped 5; count of bases not matched to a gene: 4. Germline assignment: CDR1 SGHDT and CDR2 YYEEEE. The CDR3 reads CASRPDRGRDTQYF. DNA for the CDR3: TGTGCCAGCAGACCGGACAGGGGGCGAGATACGCAGTATTTT.

On this clonotype: A read error may explain this, as a much larger clone is one base away. This chain links TRBV28 with TRBJ1-3, with D possibly matching TRBD1 (6 bases). Germline CDR1 and CDR2: MDHEN and SYDVKM. CDR3 length: 14 amino acids. Written as DNA, the CDR3 is TGTGCCAGCAGTCGACAGGTCCCTCGAAACTCCATATATTTT. Its translation is CASSRQVPRNSIYF. Drawing the rest from reference TRBV28 and TRBJ1-3, the complete variable domain is DVKVTQSSRYLVKRTGEKVFLECVQDMDHENMFWYRQDPGLGLRLIYFSYDVKMKEKGDIPEGYSVSREKKERFSLILESASTNQTSMYLCASSRQVPRNSIYFGEGSWLTVV.

This clonotype was recorded many times. This chain uses TRBV5-1 with TRBJ2-1; 13 bases are shared with TRBD2. CDR3 size: 16 residues. J gave up 10 bases and V 4 bases, and 11 bases lay outside the gene matches. Germline V gene sequence: CDR1 SGHRS, CDR2 YFSETQ. CDR3 sequence (DNA): TGCGCCAGCAGCAAATCCGGGACTAGCGGGGTAGAAGAGCAGTTCTTC. Residues: CASSKSGTSGVEEQFF.

This clonotype came up a few times. CDR3 loop: CASALNQETQYF. The CDR3 nucleotides are TGCGCCAGCGCACTAAACCAAGAGACCCAGTACTTC. V and J are TRBV5-1 and TRBJ2-5; D gene ambiguous. Germline V CDR1 and CDR2: SGHRS, YFSETQ. This CDR3 has 12 amino acids. Trimming left V 7 bases short and J 0 bases short, with 7 bases between.

By its share, this clonotype is medium-sized. The V and J genes are TRBV25-1 and TRBJ1-5; no clear D gene. The CDR3 is 13 residues long. Trimming took off 7 bases at V and 3 bases at J, with 10 bases between the two ends. Germline-derived CDR1 and CDR2 are MGHDK and SYGVNS. CDR3 nucleotides: TGTGCCAGCACCCAAGGGCACAATCAGCCCCAGCATTTT. Residues: CASTQGHNQPQHF.

On this clonotype: The junction and the germline gene differ at one end; a read error may be behind it. The V call is TRBV30, the J call TRBJ2-3; 7 positions match TRBD1. CDR1 and CDR2 (germline): GTSNPN, SVGIG (reference sequence). CDR3 length equals 14 residues. The chain's CDR3 is CAWSPHTGADMQYF. The CDR3 coding sequence is TGTGCCTGGAGTCCTCATACAGGGGCAGATATGCAGTATTTT.

By frequency in the sample, this clonotype is medium-sized. V and J are TRBV6-2 or TRBV6-3 and TRBJ1-4; tentative D call: TRBD1 (6 bases). V lost 2 bases, J lost 4 bases, and 11 bases lay in between. CDR1 and CDR2 (germline): MNHEY, SVGEGT. CDR3 length: 15 residues. Here the CDR3 reads CASSYEGQRNEKLFF. Here the CDR3 DNA reads TGTGCCAGCAGTTACGAAGGACAGCGTAATGAAAAACTGTTTTTT.

In regard to this clonotype: One junction end does not reproduce the germline sequence, and a read error may be involved. The rearrangement joins TRBV6-2 or TRBV6-3 to TRBJ1-5; a weak D match, TRBD1 (5 bases). The CDR3 runs to 13 residues. Germline loops: CDR1 MNHEY, CDR2 SVGEGT. The DNA for the CDR3 is TGTGCCAGCAGTGCCCATGGGGACCAGCCCCGGCAGTTT. Protein product: CASSAHGDQPRQF.

This clonotype was detected many times. DNA of the CDR3: TGCGCCAGCAGCTTGGATGGGGGAAAGTACTACGAGCAGTACTTC. Residues: CASSLDGGKYYEQYF. The chain recombines TRBV5-1 with TRBJ2-7, with D perhaps assigned TRBD1 or TRBD2 (5 bases each). V lost 0 bases and J 3 bases, leaving 13 bases between the germline ends. Germline lookup yields CDR1 SGHRS and CDR2 YFSETQ. This CDR3 spans 15 amino acids.

Sample share makes this clonotype medium-sized (0.01 to 0.1%). V gene TRBV28 combines with J gene TRBJ2-3; D may match TRBD1 or TRBD2 (5 bases each). Trimming cost V 2 bases and J 4 bases, with 13 bases left between them. This CDR3 comprises 15 residues. Per the germline V gene, CDR1 is MDHEN and CDR2 is SYDVKM. The CDR3 here is CASSLPLQGADTQYF. For the CDR3, the DNA is TGTGCCAGCAGTTTACCACTCCAGGGAGCAGATACGCAGTATTTT.

This clonotype was detected ten times or more. The chain has TRBV4-3 and TRBJ2-7, with TRBD2 matching over 11 bases. CDR1 and CDR2 from the germline V gene are LGHNA and YSLEER. The J segment lost 2 bases and the V segment lost 3 bases, leaving 6 bases of the junction unmatched. The CDR3 covers 16 residues. The CDR3 DNA reads as TGCGCCAGCAGCCAGGGACTAGCGGACCCCACCTACGAGCAGTACTTC. It specifies CASSQGLADPTYEQYF.

By sample share, this clonotype is medium-sized. The chain joins TRBV6-1 to TRBJ1-1; 7 positions agree with TRBD1. The CDR3 has 14 residues. V dropped 6 bases and J dropped 3; count of bases not matched to a gene: 7. Germline CDR1 and CDR2: MNHNS and SASEGT. The CDR3 region is CASSGQVVDTEAFF. The CDR3 DNA is TGTGCCAGCAGCGGACAGGTGGTTGACACTGAAGCTTTCTTT.

This clonotype is medium-sized (0.01 to 0.1%) by share. The chain is built from TRBV27 and TRBJ2-1, with D possibly TRBD1 on 6 matching bases. This CDR3 has 14 amino acids. CDR1 MNHEY and CDR2 SMNVEV come from the germline V gene (reference sequence). Trimming took 4 bases from V and 4 from J, leaving 11 bases between them. In nucleotides, the CDR3 is TGTGCCAGCAGTTCAGGGGTGGGTTACAATGAGCAGTTCTTC. Its translation is CASSSGVGYNEQFF.